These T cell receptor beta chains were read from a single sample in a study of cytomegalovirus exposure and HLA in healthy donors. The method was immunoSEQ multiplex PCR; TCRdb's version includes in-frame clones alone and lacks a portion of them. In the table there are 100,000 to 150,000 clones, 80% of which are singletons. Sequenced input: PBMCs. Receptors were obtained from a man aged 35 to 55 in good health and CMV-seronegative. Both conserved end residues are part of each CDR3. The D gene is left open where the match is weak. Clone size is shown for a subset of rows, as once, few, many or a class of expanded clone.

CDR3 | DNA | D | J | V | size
CASSPQGADLTGELFF | TGTGCCAGCAGCCCCCAGGGGGCGGACCTCACCGGGGAGCTGTTTTTT | TRBD1 | TRBJ2-2 | TRBV7-2 | -
CSATGQGGEKLFF | TGCAGCGCGACAGGACAGGGGGGAGAAAAACTGTTTTTT | TRBD1 | TRBJ1-4 | TRBV29-1 | -
CATSREVSTLGSYNEQFF | TGTGCCACCAGCAGGGAGGTCAGCACCCTGGGCTCCTACAATGAGCAGTTCTTC | - | TRBJ2-1 | TRBV15 | -
CASSQDSEAGSYGYTF | TGTGCCAGCAGCCAAGATTCGGAAGCTGGGAGCTATGGCTACACCTTC | - | TRBJ1-2 | TRBV4-2 | -
CASRGQGAGELFF | TGTGCCAGCAGGGGACAGGGAGCCGGGGAGCTGTTTTTT | TRBD1 | TRBJ2-2 | TRBV2 | -
CASSRLGRLLSNQPQHF | TGTGCCAGTAGTCGACTAGGGAGACTTTTAAGCAATCAGCCCCAGCATTTT | - | TRBJ1-5 | TRBV19 | -
CASSLLRTGGNPFGYTF | TGTGCCAGCAGTTTATTGCGGACAGGGGGAAATCCTTTTGGCTACACCTTC | TRBD1 | TRBJ1-2 | TRBV27 | -
CASSLAVNTGELFF | TGTGCCAGCAGCTTGGCTGTAAACACCGGGGAGCTGTTTTTT | - | TRBJ2-2 | TRBV5-6 | -
CASSEEGGRLYEQYF | TGTGCCAGCAGTGAAGAAGGGGGCAGGTTGTACGAGCAGTACTTC | TRBD1 | TRBJ2-7 | TRBV2 | -
CASSNGTFPTQYF | TGCGCCAGCAGCAACGGGACTTTCCCCACGCAGTATTTT | - | TRBJ2-3 | TRBV5-1 | -
CASSRGSGLGNQPQHF | TGTGCCAGTAGTAGGGGTTCGGGGTTGGGCAATCAGCCCCAGCATTTT | - | TRBJ1-5 | TRBV19 | -
CASSLQGNEQFF | TGTGCCAGCAGTTTACAGGGCAATGAGCAGTTCTTC | - | TRBJ2-1 | TRBV27 | -
CASRIASGGTGELFF | TGCGCCAGCAGGATAGCTAGCGGGGGCACCGGGGAGCTGTTTTTT | TRBD2 | TRBJ2-2 | TRBV5-1 | -
CASSPTEGGSYEQYF | TGTGCCAGCAGCCCAACGGAGGGCGGCTCCTACGAGCAGTACTTC | - | TRBJ2-7 | TRBV7-9 | few
CASSVHRFTNYGYTF | TGTGCCAGCAGCGTCCACAGGTTCACTAACTATGGCTACACCTTC | - | TRBJ1-2 | TRBV5-8 | -
CASSPTGGPLNTEAFF | TGTGCCAGCTCACCCACAGGGGGCCCCTTGAACACTGAAGCTTTCTTT | TRBD1 | TRBJ1-1 | TRBV18 | -
CASSADAEDREFF | TGTGCCAGCAGCGCCGACGCGGAGGACAGGGAGTTCTTC | TRBD1 | TRBJ2-1 | TRBV11-2 | -
CASRPTGATNEKLFF | TGCGCCAGCAGGCCTACAGGGGCAACTAATGAAAAACTGTTTTTT | TRBD1 | TRBJ1-4 | TRBV5-1 | -
CASSEALRAGGGTEAFF | TGTGCCAGCAGTGAAGCGCTTCGAGCGGGTGGTGGCACTGAAGCTTTCTTT | - | TRBJ1-1 | TRBV2 | -
CASSKDRDRVHEQYF | TGTGCCAGCAGTAAGGACCGGGACAGGGTTCACGAGCAGTACTTC | TRBD1 | TRBJ2-7 | TRBV27 | -
CASSLEDRANYGYTF | TGTGCCAGCAGCTTAGAAGACAGGGCTAACTATGGCTACACCTTC | TRBD1 | TRBJ1-2 | TRBV7-9 | once
CASSAQGGRETQYF | TGTGCCAGCAGCGCACAGGGGGGGAGAGAGACCCAGTACTTC | - | TRBJ2-5 | TRBV6-6 | -
CASSEQHRGYTF | TGTGCCAGCAGTGAGCAACACCGTGGCTACACCTTC | - | TRBJ1-2 | TRBV6-1 | -
CASSYTGMNTEAFF | TGTGCCAGCAGTTACACAGGGATGAACACTGAAGCTTTCTTT | - | TRBJ1-1 | TRBV6-5 | few
CASSSSGATDTQYF | TGTGCCAGTAGTTCTAGCGGTGCCACAGATACGCAGTATTTT | TRBD2 | TRBJ2-3 | TRBV19 | -
CASRGRQGIHYGYTF | TGCGCCAGCAGGGGGCGACAGGGGATCCACTATGGCTACACCTTC | TRBD1 | TRBJ1-2 | TRBV10-1 | -
CASSSGTGRSGANVLTF | TGTGCCAGCTCATCCGGGACAGGCCGCTCTGGGGCCAACGTCCTGACTTTC | TRBD1 | TRBJ2-6 | TRBV18 | -
CASSPTGYNSPLHF | TGTGCCAGCAGCCCAACAGGATATAATTCACCCCTCCACTTT | - | TRBJ1-6 | TRBV7-9 | -
CASSEGGDRGSEELFF | TGTGCCAGCAGTGAGGGGGGTGACAGGGGGTCGGAGGAGCTGTTTTTT | TRBD1 | TRBJ2-2 | TRBV25-1 | -
CASGLAHTGVGFTF | TGTGCTAGTGGTTTGGCCCACACAGGGGTCGGGTTCACCTTC | TRBD1 | TRBJ1-2 | TRBV12-5 | -
CASSSGTTPYEQYF | TGTGCCAGCAGCTCCGGGACTACTCCCTACGAGCAGTACTTC | TRBD2 | TRBJ2-7 | TRBV7-9 | -
CSAFMNTEAFF | TGCAGTGCGTTCATGAACACTGAAGCTTTCTTT | - | TRBJ1-1 | TRBV20-1 | -
CASSSSLRNGYTF | TGTGCCAGCAGTTCCAGTCTGAGGAATGGCTACACCTTC | - | TRBJ1-2 | TRBV2 | -
CASSFSQPQHF | TGTGCCAGCAGTTTCAGTCAGCCCCAGCATTTT | - | TRBJ1-5 | TRBV28 | -
CASQYEGQGAQPQHF | TGTGCCAGTCAATACGAGGGACAGGGGGCTCAGCCCCAGCATTTT | TRBD1 | TRBJ1-5 | TRBV6-1 | -
CASSVRVAGGEQFF | TGTGCCAGCAGTGTCCGGGTAGCGGGAGGTGAGCAGTTCTTC | TRBD2 | TRBJ2-1 | TRBV6-1 | -
CASSQELRANTEAFF | TGTGCCAGCAGCCAAGAGCTACGCGCGAACACTGAAGCTTTCTTT | - | TRBJ1-1 | TRBV4-2 | -
CASSPGREETQYF | TGTGCCAGCAGCCCCGGGAGGGAAGAGACCCAGTACTTC | TRBD2 | TRBJ2-5 | TRBV2 | -
CASSSDSFTEAFF | TGTGCCAGCAGTTCGGACAGTTTCACTGAAGCTTTCTTT | - | TRBJ1-1 | TRBV27 | few
CASSSGLADYNEQFF | TGTGCCAGCAGCTCTGGACTAGCAGACTACAATGAGCAGTTCTTC | TRBD2 | TRBJ2-1 | TRBV27 | -